The 17 T cell receptor beta chains given below trace back to one sample, sequenced in a study of beta chain features in type 1 diabetes. Expressed TCRB transcripts were sequenced after all isolated RNA was converted to cDNA. The protocol was immunoSEQ multiplex PCR, while the TCRdb copy is restricted to in-frame clones and leaves out a portion. The sample shows 620,000 or so clones, roughly 15% of them seen only once. Input material: naive CD4+ T cells from blood. The receptors shown here come from a man between 18 and 35 years old in good health.

This sequence joins TRBV4-2 and TRBJ2-1, with 9 bases matching TRBD2. The V gene's germline CDR1 is LGHNA and CDR2 YNFKEQ. V was clipped by 0 bases and J by 6 bases; unmatched bases: 3. This CDR3 has 15 residues. The CDR3 region is CASSQELAGLNEQFF. As DNA, the CDR3 is TGTGCCAGCAGCCAAGAACTAGCGGGCCTCAATGAGCAGTTCTTC.

The chain has TRBV27 and TRBJ2-7, with 8 bases identical to TRBD2. V shed 9 bases, J shed 3 bases, and the junction held 7 bases outside the gene matches. Germline assignment: CDR1 MNHEY and CDR2 SMNVEV (reference sequence). The CDR3 loop spans 13 amino acids. As DNA, the CDR3 is TGTGCCAGTCAGGCGGGAGGAAGCTACGAGCAGTACTTC. Amino acids: CASQAGGSYEQYF.

This clone showed up just a few times. The CDR3 region has the DNA TGTAAGGCTCCCGGGACAGGGGCTGAAGCTTTCTTT. Translation gives CKAPGTGAEAFF. The chain recombines TRBV19 with TRBJ1-1, with 10 bases identical to TRBD1. There are 12 residues in the CDR3. Germline lookup yields CDR1 LNHDA and CDR2 SQIVND (reference sequence).

This clone was seen a handful of times. V usage is TRBV15 and J usage is TRBJ2-1; 7 bases line up with TRBD1. The V and J ends lost 6 bases and 0 bases, in that order; junction bases with no gene match: 5. This CDR3 region has 15 residues. Germline V CDR1 and CDR2: LNHNV, YYDKDF (reference sequence). CDR3 bases: TGTGCCACCAGTGGACAGGCCAGCTCCTACAATGAGCAGTTCTTC. This translates into CATSGQASSYNEQFF. Full variable domain (rest looked up from reference TRBV15 and TRBJ2-1): DAMVIQNPRYQVTQFGKPVTLSCSQTLNHNVMYWYQQKSSQAPKLLFHYYDKDFNNEADTPDNFQSRRPNTSFCFLDIRSPGLGDTAMYLCATSGQASSYNEQFFGPGTRLTVL.

V is TRBV19 and J is TRBJ2-2; D possibly corresponds to TRBD1 (5 bases). V shed 3 bases and J shed 1 base, with 9 bases lying between them. The germline gives CDR1 LNHDA, CDR2 SQIVND (reference sequence). The CDR3 is 15 amino acids. The CDR3 region has the DNA TGTGCCAGTAGTATGGGGCCGGGGAACACCGGGGAGCTGTTTTTT. Translated, it gives CASSMGPGNTGELFF.

This chain uses TRBV6-6 with TRBJ2-3, with D perhaps given as TRBD1 or TRBD2 (5 bases each). Germline V gene lookup returns CDR1 MNHNY and CDR2 SVGAGI (reference sequence). The CDR3 runs 14 residues. Trimming took off 6 bases at V and 7 bases at J, with 17 bases between the two ends. The CDR3: CASSLGPGPYTQYF. For the CDR3, the DNA is TGTGCCAGCAGCCTGGGACCCGGCCCTTATACGCAGTATTTT.

This clone has just a few counts. The chain has TRBV6-5 and TRBJ2-4; tentatively, D is TRBD2 (6 bases). CDR3 length: 15 amino acids. Trimming stripped 4 bases from V and 1 base from J, with 11 bases between. Looked up from germline, CDR1 is MNHEY and CDR2 is SVGAGI. This CDR3 reads CASSSPGRAKNIQYF. CDR3 nucleotides: TGTGCCAGCAGTTCCCCAGGGAGGGCCAAAAACATTCAGTACTTC.

The chain employs TRBV7-2 and TRBJ2-4; possible D gene TRBD1, 6 bases. CDR3 length: 17 amino acids. V lost 5 bases and J lost 0, with 17 bases in between. Germline CDR1 and CDR2: SGHTA and FQGNSA. Here the CDR3 reads CASSPWIRGRAKNIQYF. CDR3 in DNA: TGTGCCAGCAGCCCCTGGATCAGGGGCAGAGCCAAAAACATTCAGTACTTC.

This chain connects TRBV9 to TRBJ2-7; 7 positions agree with TRBD1. This CDR3 has 14 amino acids. V shed 0 bases, J shed 5 bases, and the junction held 5 bases outside the gene matches. CDR1 is SGDLS and CDR2 is YYNGEE in the germline V gene. The CDR3 coding sequence is TGTGCCAGCAGCGTAGCGACAGGGAATCACGAGCAGTACTTC. Amino acid sequence: CASSVATGNHEQYF.

This clone turned up a few times. This rearrangement joins TRBV12-5 to TRBJ1-2, with 7 bases aligning to TRBD1. Germline assignment: CDR1 LGHNT and CDR2 FRNRAP. CDR3 size: 18 residues. V lost 0 bases, J lost 0 bases, and 10 bases stayed unmatched. The CDR3 region is CASGLVVGTVPSNYGYTF. CDR3 DNA: TGTGCTAGTGGTTTGGTGGTAGGGACAGTGCCCTCTAACTATGGCTACACCTTC.

This clone has only a few counts. The chain couples TRBV13 to TRBJ2-3; perhaps TRBD1 as D (6 bases). The germline V and J ends were trimmed by 1 base and 0 bases, with 8 bases remaining between them. In germline, CDR1 is PRHDT, CDR2 FYEKMQ (reference sequence). The CDR3 sequence is 15 residues long. The CDR3 region has the DNA TGTGCCAGCAGCTTAGACAGGGTTAGCACAGATACGCAGTATTTT. Amino acid sequence: CASSLDRVSTDTQYF.

This clone was counted a single time. V gene TRBV6-6 combines with J gene TRBJ1-4; 7 nucleotides match TRBD1. Germline assignment: CDR1 MNHNY and CDR2 SVGAGI (reference sequence). The junction had 10 bases not matched to a gene; V was cut back by 4 bases and J by 8 bases. The CDR3 extends over 15 amino acids. The CDR3 nucleotides read TGTGCCAGCAGTTCCCCCAGGGGGTTAGGGGAAAAACTGTTTTTT. This translates into CASSSPRGLGEKLFF.

This clone was observed a handful of times. This rearrangement joins TRBV5-1 to TRBJ2-1; the D gene could be TRBD1 or TRBD2 (6 bases each). The CDR3 loop spans 14 amino acids. Trimming removed 4 bases from V and 6 bases from J, with 14 bases in between. The germline gives CDR1 SGHRS, CDR2 YFSETQ. As DNA, the CDR3 is TGCGCCAGCAGCCCGTCGGGGGCTGTCAATGAGCAGTTCTTC. Protein sequence: CASSPSGAVNEQFF.

V is TRBV6-6 and J is TRBJ2-7; TRBD1 aligns across 8 bases. Germline trimming cut 0 bases from V and 6 bases from J; bases unmatched to any gene: 7. This CDR3 is built from 15 residues. Looked up from germline, CDR1 is MNHNY and CDR2 is SVGAGI (reference sequence). CDR3 protein: CASSYSKDRASEQYF. CDR3 DNA: TGTGCCAGCAGTTACTCGAAGGACAGGGCAAGCGAGCAGTACTTC.

This clone was observed a few times. The chain recombines TRBV7-3 with TRBJ2-1; tentative D call: TRBD1 (6 bases). CDR1 is SGHTA, CDR2 FQGTGA, per germline. V was trimmed by 5 bases and J by 5 bases, leaving 13 bases between them. The length of the CDR3 is 14 residues. The DNA of the CDR3 is TGTGCCAGCAGCCACTGGACAGCCAACAATGAGCAGTTCTTC. Its protein product is CASSHWTANNEQFF.

The chain is built from TRBV9 and TRBJ2-1; 15 bases are a match to TRBD2. J gave up 5 bases and V 8 bases, and 14 bases lay outside the gene matches. The CDR3 spans 18 residues. CDR1 is SGDLS, CDR2 YYNGEE, per germline. The CDR3 region is CASTPTGLAGGRNNEQFF. CDR3 DNA sequence: TGTGCCAGTACCCCTACGGGACTAGCGGGGGGAAGGAACAATGAGCAGTTCTTC.

The rearrangement links TRBV5-1 to TRBJ2-3; D is perhaps TRBD2 (6 bases). The V gene's germline CDR1 is SGHRS and CDR2 YFSETQ. This CDR3 is 15 amino acids long. V was trimmed by 0 bases and J by 2 bases, leaving 10 bases between them. For the CDR3, the DNA is TGCGCCAGCAGCTTGGTACGGGGGAACACAGATACGCAGTATTTT. It encodes CASSLVRGNTDTQYF.